Listed here are 9 T cell receptor beta chains from one sample, sequenced in a study of blood T cell repertoires in COVID-19 (dated by TCRdb to 2019 to 2021). Receptor amplification or capture employed the immunoSEQ multiplex PCR assay. TCRdb carries this immuneACCESS record with in-frame sequences only. Its versions omit some clonotypes, under half of them owing to an unresolved V gene in the studies checked, with the rest unexplained. The sample table holds 180,000 or so clones, of which roughly 86% were seen once. 1.6% of the sample lies in the top ten. Sequences were obtained from peripheral blood. All receptors derive from a woman aged 45-60 years with acute or convalescent COVID-19.

The chain employs TRBV6-2 or TRBV6-3 and TRBJ1-2; D is unresolved. The germline V and J ends were trimmed by 5 bases and 4 bases, with 8 bases remaining between them. CDR1 and CDR2 (germline): MNHEY, SVGEGT. The CDR3 sequence is 12 residues long. This chain's CDR3 is CASSRGSYGYTF. CDR3 nucleotide sequence: TGTGCCAGCAGTAGAGGGTCCTATGGCTACACCTTC.

The rearrangement joins TRBV4-1 to TRBJ1-4; no definite D call. Germline lookup yields CDR1 MGHRA and CDR2 YSYEKL. The CDR3 spans 14 residues. CDR3 bases: TGCGCTTCGAACCCGGAGTTATATTATGAAAAACTGTTTTTT. Translating it yields CASNPELYYEKLFF.

J is TRBJ2-1 and V is TRBV2, with 8 bases that match TRBD1. V shed 4 bases and J 8 bases; nucleotides not matched to a gene: 7. The CDR3 has 14 amino acids. CDR1 and CDR2 from the germline V gene are SNHLY and FYNNEI. DNA of the CDR3: TGTGCCAGCAGTGCCAGGGGGCCAACGGATGAGCAGTTCTTC. This translates into CASSARGPTDEQFF. Full variable domain (remainder filled in from reference TRBV2 and TRBJ2-1): EPEVTQTPSHQVTQMGQEVILRCVPISNHLYFYWYRQILGQKVEFLVSFYNNEISEKSEIFDDQFSVERPDGSNFTLKIRSTKLEDSAMYFCASSARGPTDEQFFGPGTRLTVL.

This clone showed up just a few times. CDR3 DNA sequence: TGTGCCAGCAGTTCTTTACAGGGGCTGAACACTGAAGCTTTCTTT. Translation: CASSSLQGLNTEAFF. The chain employs TRBV6-5 and TRBJ1-1, with 7 nucleotides matching TRBD1. This CDR3 region has 15 residues. The junction had 5 bases not matched to a gene; V was cut back by 4 bases and J by 0 bases. In germline, CDR1 is MNHEY, CDR2 SVGAGI.

V gene TRBV19 combines with J gene TRBJ2-6; TRBD1 agrees at 7 bases. V dropped 5 bases and J dropped 4; count of bases not matched to a gene: 11. Germline-derived CDR1 and CDR2 are LNHDA and SQIVND (reference sequence). The CDR3 consists of 17 residues. The CDR3 is CASSYGTESLGANVLTF. CDR3 nucleotide sequence: TGTGCCAGTAGTTACGGGACAGAGTCTCTGGGGGCCAACGTCCTGACTTTC.

The rearrangement joins TRBV7-6 to TRBJ2-1, with 9 positions matching TRBD2. V lost 4 bases and J lost 3; bases outside the gene matches: 13. Germline CDR1 SGHVS, CDR2 FNYEAQ. This CDR3 comprises 18 residues. The CDR3 loop reads CASSSSNTGGGGYNEQFF. The CDR3 region has the DNA TGTGCCAGCAGCTCAAGTAATACAGGCGGGGGGGGCTACAATGAGCAGTTCTTC.

This clone was counted only a few times. CDR3 nucleotides: TGTGCCAGCAGCAAGGGGGAGGTGGGAGAAAAACTGTTTTTT. The encoded protein is CASSKGEVGEKLFF. This rearrangement joins TRBV21-1 to TRBJ1-4. TRBV21-1 is noted as a pseudogene. The CDR3 totals 14 residues.

The chain combines TRBV2 with TRBJ2-2; 8 bases line up with TRBD1. The germline CDR1 and CDR2 sequences are SNHLY and FYNNEI. The ends lost 3 bases at V and 6 bases at J; junction bases unmatched: 15. CDR3 size: 18 residues. Here the CDR3 reads CASSEQGARNRVAGELFF. DNA of the CDR3: TGTGCCAGCAGTGAGCAGGGGGCGCGGAATAGGGTGGCCGGGGAGCTGTTTTTT.

The J gene is TRBJ2-1, the V gene TRBV13, with 7 bases identical to TRBD2. Trimming cost V 5 bases and J 10 bases; bases outside gene matches: 11. CDR3 length: 14 residues. Germline loops: CDR1 PRHDT, CDR2 FYEKMQ (reference sequence). The CDR3 sequence is CASSLGLGGNEQFF. The CDR3 bases are TGTGCCAGCAGCCTTGGACTAGGAGGTAACGAGCAGTTCTTC.